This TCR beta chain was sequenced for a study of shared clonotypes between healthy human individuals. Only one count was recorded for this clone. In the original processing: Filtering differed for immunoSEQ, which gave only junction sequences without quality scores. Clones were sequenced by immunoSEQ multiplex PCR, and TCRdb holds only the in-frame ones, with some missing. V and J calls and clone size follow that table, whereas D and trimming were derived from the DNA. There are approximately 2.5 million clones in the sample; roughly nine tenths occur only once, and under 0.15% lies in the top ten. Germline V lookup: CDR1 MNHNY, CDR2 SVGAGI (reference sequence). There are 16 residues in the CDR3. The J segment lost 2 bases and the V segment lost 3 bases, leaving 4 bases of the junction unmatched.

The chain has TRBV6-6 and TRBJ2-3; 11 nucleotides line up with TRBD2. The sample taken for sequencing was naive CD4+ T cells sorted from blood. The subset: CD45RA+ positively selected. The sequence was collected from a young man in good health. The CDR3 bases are TGTGCCAGCAGTTATCCTAGCGGGAGGTTCACAGATACGCAGTATTTT. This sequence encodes CASSYPSGRFTDTQYF.